The 26 T cell receptor beta chains presented below share a single source sample, sequenced in a study of blood T cell repertoires in COVID-19 (dated by TCRdb to 2020 to 2022). The library was built by means of the immunoSEQ multiplex PCR assay. TCRdb's version of the immuneACCESS table is confined to in-frame rearrangements and falls short of the full clone set. An unresolved V gene accounts for under half of the shortfall where checked; the remainder is of unknown origin. The table for this sample lists roughly 200,000 clones; nearly 90% of them were counted only once. The top ten clones comprise 6.2% of the sample. Sequencing was carried out using peripheral blood. These receptor sequences come from a woman aged 35 to 49 who had recovered from COVID-19.

The count of this clone is one. The CDR3, as DNA: TGTGCCAGCAGCCACGTCCTACGAACAGGGGGCGAAGCTTTCTTT. It encodes CASSHVLRTGGEAFF. This chain uses TRBV3-1 (or the pseudogene TRBV3-2) with TRBJ1-1; 9 bases are shared with TRBD1. The germline V gene has CDR1 LGHDT and CDR2 YNNKEL (reference sequence). V dropped 3 bases and J dropped 8; count of bases not matched to a gene: 10. This CDR3 has 15 residues.

The gene calls are TRBV5-1 and TRBJ2-7; 7 bases map to TRBD1. The V gene end was trimmed by 1 base and the J gene end by 2 bases; junction bases not matched to a gene: 9. Germline V gene sequence: CDR1 SGHRS, CDR2 YFSETQ. The CDR3 loop spans 16 amino acids. CDR3 DNA sequence: TGCGCCAGCAGCTTGTGGGGATCACAGGGGCCCTACGAGCAGTACTTC. Its translation: CASSLWGSQGPYEQYF.

This chain connects TRBV5-1 to TRBJ1-1; D uncertain. There are 13 residues in the CDR3. V was clipped by 4 bases and J by 0 bases, with 7 bases between them. Germline CDR1 and CDR2: SGHRS and YFSETQ. CDR3 DNA sequence: TGCGCCAGCAGCCCCGGGTTGAACACTGAAGCTTTCTTT. Its protein is CASSPGLNTEAFF. The variable domain in full, with the rest retrieved from reference TRBV5-1 and TRBJ1-1, is KAGVTQTPRYLIKTRGQQVTLSCSPISGHRSVSWYQQTPGQGLQFLFEYFSETQRNKGNFPGRFSGRQFSNSRSEMNVSTLELGDSALYLCASSPGLNTEAFFGQGTRLTVV.

The chain carries TRBV27 and TRBJ1-2; perhaps TRBD1 as D (5 bases). V lost 5 bases and J lost 3, with 16 bases in between. Per the germline V gene, CDR1 is MNHEY and CDR2 is SMNVEV (reference sequence). The CDR3 is made up of 15 amino acids. Written as DNA, the CDR3 is TGTGCCAGCAGTCGCCTTGTCGGGGGAGACTATGGCTACACCTTC. Translating gives CASSRLVGGDYGYTF.

This CDR3 reads CASSHSGTGSSGNTIYF. The CDR3 bases are TGCGCCAGCAGCCACTCCGGGACAGGGAGCTCTGGAAACACCATATATTTT. The V call is TRBV5-1, the J call TRBJ1-3; 9 nucleotides line up with TRBD1. CDR1 and CDR2 from the germline V gene are SGHRS and YFSETQ. The CDR3 contains 17 residues. After removal of 4 bases from V and 0 bases from J, the junction contained 8 bases not matched to a gene.

The chain couples TRBV6-5 to TRBJ1-4; D not resolved. Germline-derived CDR1 and CDR2 are MNHEY and SVGAGI. Trimming shortened V by 2 bases and J by 3 bases, and 13 bases separated the two germline ends. The length of the CDR3 is 16 residues. This chain's CDR3 is CASSYDKAGSNEKLFF. DNA of the CDR3: TGTGCCAGCAGTTACGATAAAGCGGGGTCTAATGAAAAACTGTTTTTT.

J is TRBJ1-6 and V is TRBV27; D is ambiguous. V gave up 7 bases and J gave up 6 bases, with 16 bases separating them. The CDR3 sequence is 15 residues long. Germline V gives CDR1 MNHEY, CDR2 SMNVEV (reference sequence). The CDR3 region is CASNTGWSGNSPLHF. The CDR3 DNA reads as TGTGCCAGCAACACCGGTTGGTCGGGTAATTCACCCCTCCACTTT.

This chain uses TRBV28 with TRBJ2-3; D remains unclear. The germline V gene has CDR1 MDHEN and CDR2 SYDVKM. Trimming left V 7 bases short and J 6 bases short, with 23 bases between. The CDR3 extends over 16 amino acids. The CDR3 nucleotides read TGTGCCAGCAAGTCGGCGGCGGCGCAAGTGTCGGATACGCAGTATTTT. Protein sequence: CASKSAAAQVSDTQYF.

The chain joins TRBV6-5 to TRBJ2-1; 7 bases map to TRBD1. CDR1 is MNHEY, CDR2 SVGAGI, per germline. This CDR3 has 13 amino acids. The trim removed 6 bases at V and 5 bases at J, leaving 4 bases unmatched. CDR3 sequence reads: CASRTGTDNEQFF. The CDR3 nucleotides are TGTGCCAGCAGAACCGGGACAGACAATGAGCAGTTCTTC.

A single count supports this clone. This sequence joins TRBV28 and TRBJ1-1, with D maybe TRBD1 (5 bases). The CDR3 covers 14 residues. Germline CDR1 is MDHEN and CDR2 is SYDVKM. Deletions cut 5 bases from V and 1 base from J, with 11 bases between. CDR3 DNA: TGTGCCAGCAGTCCACCAGGACAGAACACTGAAGCTTTCTTT. It yields the protein CASSPPGQNTEAFF. Together with reference TRBV28 and TRBJ1-1, the CDR3 gives the full variable domain: DVKVTQSSRYLVKRTGEKVFLECVQDMDHENMFWYRQDPGLGLRLIYFSYDVKMKEKGDIPEGYSVSREKKERFSLILESASTNQTSMYLCASSPPGQNTEAFFGQGTRLTVV.

The chain employs TRBV7-8 and TRBJ2-2, with no clear D. The CDR3 runs to 13 residues. Trimming took 3 bases from V and 6 from J, leaving 8 bases between them. Germline CDR1 reads SGHVS; CDR2 reads FQNEAQ. CDR3 amino acids: CASSFSSPGELFF. Here the CDR3 DNA reads TGTGCCAGCAGCTTTAGCTCTCCCGGGGAGCTGTTTTTT.

In its sample, this clone was seen once. The chain carries TRBV7-9 and TRBJ2-3; tentative D call: TRBD2 (5 bases). Trimming left V 3 bases short and J 3 bases short, with 10 bases between. From germline, CDR1 is SEHNR and CDR2 FQNEAQ (reference sequence). The CDR3 runs to 14 residues. The CDR3 DNA sequence: TGTGCCAGCAGCTTTAATTTAGCGACAGATACGCAGTATTTT. Residues: CASSFNLATDTQYF.

The chain uses TRBV29-1 and TRBJ2-7; D may be TRBD1 (5 bases). The germline V gene encodes CDR1 SQVTM and CDR2 ANQGSEA. The length of the CDR3 is 13 residues. V was cut by 6 bases and J by 3 bases, with 15 bases left in between. Here the CDR3 reads CSVETEQHYEQYF. The CDR3 region has the DNA TGCAGCGTCGAGACAGAGCAGCACTACGAGCAGTACTTC.

This chain links TRBV11-3 with TRBJ2-1, with TRBD2 identical over 7 bases. Germline CDR1 is SGHNT and CDR2 is YENEEA. Trimming took 0 bases from V and 9 from J; bases not matched to a gene: 5. The length of the CDR3 is 14 residues. The CDR3 DNA sequence: TGTGCCAGCAGCTTAGATCAATGGGGGGGTGAGCAGTTCTTC. Residues: CASSLDQWGGEQFF.

For this clone: Since no conserved phenylalanine or tryptophan closes the CDR3, a read error is the likely cause. It is unclear where the CDR3 begins or ends on the DNA, so no DNA is shown, and the CDR3 is as TCRdb lists it. This sequence joins TRBV5-6 and TRBJ1-2; the table calls TRBD1, which could not be checked here. The CDR3 spans 13 amino acids, including both terminal residues. Germline V gene sequence: CDR1 SGHDT, CDR2 YYEEEE. CDR3 region: CASSLDRTGGYVL.

The chain combines TRBV18 with TRBJ1-5; a weak D match, TRBD1 (5 bases). The CDR3 is 14 amino acids. Germline lookup yields CDR1 KGHSH and CDR2 LQKENI. The V gene lost 3 bases and the J gene lost 3 bases, with 9 bases spanning the gap. This CDR3 reads CASSPDSINQPQHF. CDR3 in DNA: TGTGCCAGCTCACCCGACAGTATCAATCAGCCCCAGCATTTT.

This clone was picked up one time. The V and J genes are TRBV30 and TRBJ2-7; possible D gene TRBD2, 6 bases. The length of the CDR3 is 14 residues. Germline-derived CDR1 and CDR2 are GTSNPN and SVGIG (reference sequence). Trimming removed 0 bases at V and 0 bases at J, with 9 bases between. This chain's CDR3 is CAWSVGGDSYEQYF. The CDR3 DNA reads TGTGCCTGGAGTGTTGGCGGGGACTCCTACGAGCAGTACTTC.

This clone has just one count. V and J are TRBV21-1 and TRBJ1-6. TRBV21-1 is a pseudogene locus. The CDR3 totals 15 residues. CDR3 residues: CASSKVWGVNSPLHF. The DNA of the CDR3 is TGTGCCAGCAGCAAAGTTTGGGGGGTCAACTCACCCCTCCACTTT.

The V call is TRBV24-1, the J call TRBJ2-1, with 8 bases fitting TRBD1. Per the germline V gene, CDR1 is KGHDR and CDR2 is SFDVKD. The length of the CDR3 is 15 residues. J was trimmed by 7 bases and V by 2 bases; bases with no gene match: 6. The CDR3 protein is CATSDSRQGLNEQFF. CDR3 coding DNA: TGTGCCACCAGTGATTCTCGACAGGGGTTAAATGAGCAGTTCTTC.

This CDR3 reads CASRTSGSSDTQYF. DNA of the CDR3: TGTGCCAGTAGGACTAGCGGGAGTTCAGATACGCAGTATTTT. The chain joins TRBV19 to TRBJ2-3; TRBD2 aligns across 12 bases. V shed 6 bases and J 4 bases; nucleotides not matched to a gene: 2. Germline values: CDR1 LNHDA, CDR2 SQIVND (reference sequence). The CDR3 is 14 amino acids.

The chain combines TRBV19 with TRBJ1-1; TRBD1 matches at 8 bases. Germline V CDR1 and CDR2: LNHDA, SQIVND (reference sequence). The ends lost 5 bases at V and 5 bases at J; junction bases unmatched: 7. The CDR3 has 14 residues. CDR3 residues: CASSPQGATTEAFF. The CDR3 nucleotides read TGTGCCAGTAGTCCCCAGGGGGCGACGACTGAAGCTTTCTTT. Together with reference TRBV19 and TRBJ1-1, the CDR3 gives the full variable domain: DGGITQSPKYLFRKEGQNVTLSCEQNLNHDAMYWYRQDPGQGLRLIYYSQIVNDFQKGDIAEGYSVSREKKESFPLTVTSAQKNPTAFYLCASSPQGATTEAFFGQGTRLTVV.

The chain links TRBV9 to TRBJ1-1; D call uncertain. The CDR3 contains 14 residues. CDR1 SGDLS and CDR2 YYNGEE come from the germline V gene. V lost 4 bases and J 6 bases, leaving 16 bases between the germline ends. CDR3 nucleotides: TGTGCCAGCAGCCCAATCTCTCCCGGGGCTGAAGCTTTCTTT. Protein sequence: CASSPISPGAEAFF.

V is TRBV14 and J is TRBJ1-6; TRBD1 matches at 9 bases. Germline V gene data show CDR1 as SGHDN and CDR2 as FVKESK. J gave up 6 bases and V 3 bases, and 6 bases lay outside the gene matches. The CDR3 is made up of 16 amino acids. CDR3 in DNA: TGTGCCAGCAGCCACCGGTCGGGACAGGGTAATTCACCCCTCCACTTT. It specifies CASSHRSGQGNSPLHF.

This rearrangement joins TRBV4-2 to TRBJ2-7, with D possibly TRBD2 on 5 matching bases. The CDR3 is made up of 15 amino acids. V was cut by 4 bases and J by 6 bases, with 19 bases left in between. Germline CDR1 reads LGHNA; CDR2 reads YNFKEQ. The CDR3 here is CASSPRGQALGEQYF. CDR3 nucleotide sequence: TGTGCCAGCAGCCCTCGAGGGCAGGCGCTCGGCGAGCAGTACTTC.

The chain employs TRBV18 and TRBJ2-1; 7 bases map to TRBD1. The CDR3 spans 16 residues. V lost 0 bases, J lost 4 bases, and 6 bases stayed unmatched. CDR1 and CDR2 from the germline V gene are KGHSH and LQKENI. The CDR3: CASSPPGTAQYNEQFF. The CDR3 bases are TGTGCCAGCTCACCACCAGGGACAGCCCAGTACAATGAGCAGTTCTTC.

The chain employs TRBV18 and TRBJ1-1; TRBD1 is a possible D gene (5 bases). CDR1 and CDR2 (germline): KGHSH, LQKENI. The germline V and J ends were trimmed by 4 bases and 1 base, with 16 bases remaining between them. CDR3 length equals 16 residues. The CDR3 DNA reads as TGTGCCAGCTCACTCAGCCAGGGATCCGGGAACACTGAAGCTTTCTTT. Its translation is CASSLSQGSGNTEAFF.